The 7 T cell receptor beta chains presented below share a single source sample, sequenced in a study of cytomegalovirus exposure and HLA in healthy donors. The PCR employed 60 Vbeta primers together with 13 Jbeta primers. Repertoires were generated with immunoSEQ multiplex PCR, while TCRdb's copy carries only in-frame clones and drops some. Among 75,000 to 90,000 clones, around 73% were seen once, and the ten largest hold approximately 9%. Sequencing was done on a sample of PBMCs. The receptors stem from a woman aged 40 to 50 in good health and CMV-seropositive.

Only a few counts were recorded for this clone. V and J are TRBV5-4 and TRBJ2-3; the D is unclear. Germline V gives CDR1 SGHNT, CDR2 YYREEE (reference sequence). V was trimmed by 3 bases and J by 0 bases, leaving 8 bases between them. CDR3 length equals 14 residues. As DNA, the CDR3 is TGTGCCAGCAGCTCTCCTACTAGCACAGATACGCAGTATTTT. It yields the protein CASSSPTSTDTQYF.

The chain has TRBV7-8 and TRBJ1-1; D remains unclear. The CDR3 covers 14 residues. The germline V and J ends were trimmed by 3 bases and 0 bases, with 8 bases remaining between them. Germline CDR1 reads SGHVS; CDR2 reads FQNEAQ. CDR3 DNA: TGTGCCAGCAGCTTCGCGAAGATGAACACTGAAGCTTTCTTT. The encoded protein is CASSFAKMNTEAFF.

The chain combines TRBV10-3 with TRBJ2-3; 9 nucleotides agree with TRBD2. Looked up from germline, CDR1 is ENHRY and CDR2 is SYGVKD. V lost 3 bases and J lost 6; bases outside the gene matches: 7. This CDR3 contains 15 residues. CDR3 residues: CAISEERGEWDTQYF. As DNA, the CDR3 is TGTGCCATCAGTGAAGAGCGGGGGGAATGGGATACGCAGTATTTT.

This chain connects TRBV2 to TRBJ1-2; the D is unclear. The CDR3 runs 15 residues. Deletions cut 8 bases from V and 0 bases from J, with 16 bases between. The germline V gene encodes CDR1 SNHLY and CDR2 FYNNEI. The CDR3 loop reads CASLAPPRANYGYTF. For the CDR3, the DNA is TGTGCCAGCTTGGCGCCCCCGCGGGCTAACTATGGCTACACCTTC. The full variable domain, rest sourced from reference TRBV2 and TRBJ1-2, is EPEVTQTPSHQVTQMGQEVILRCVPISNHLYFYWYRQILGQKVEFLVSFYNNEISEKSEIFDDQFSVERPDGSNFTLKIRSTKLEDSAMYFCASLAPPRANYGYTFGSGTRLTVV.

The V gene is TRBV4-3, the J gene TRBJ2-7; TRBD1 matches at 7 bases. The length of the CDR3 is 15 residues. Germline V gene data show CDR1 as LGHNA and CDR2 as YSLEER. V dropped 1 base and J dropped 6; count of bases not matched to a gene: 9. The CDR3 loop is CASSQATGTSAEQYF. The CDR3 DNA sequence: TGCGCCAGCAGCCAAGCGACAGGGACATCCGCCGAGCAGTACTTC.

The chain couples TRBV15 to TRBJ2-5, with 9 bases identical to TRBD1. The CDR3 is 14 residues long. From germline, CDR1 is LNHNV and CDR2 YYDKDF (reference sequence). V lost 8 bases to trimming and J lost 4 bases; unmatched junction nucleotides: 8. This CDR3 reads CATAGTGRRETQYF. Here the CDR3 DNA reads TGTGCCACCGCCGGGACAGGGAGGCGAGAGACCCAGTACTTC.

The chain is built from TRBV19 and TRBJ2-5, with 8 bases fitting TRBD2. The ends lost 7 bases at V and 0 bases at J; junction bases unmatched: 4. The CDR3 spans 14 residues. The germline CDR1 and CDR2 sequences are LNHDA and SQIVND (reference sequence). CDR3 nucleotides: TGTGCCAGTAAGGGCGGGGGGAACCAAGAGACCCAGTACTTC. It specifies CASKGGGNQETQYF.